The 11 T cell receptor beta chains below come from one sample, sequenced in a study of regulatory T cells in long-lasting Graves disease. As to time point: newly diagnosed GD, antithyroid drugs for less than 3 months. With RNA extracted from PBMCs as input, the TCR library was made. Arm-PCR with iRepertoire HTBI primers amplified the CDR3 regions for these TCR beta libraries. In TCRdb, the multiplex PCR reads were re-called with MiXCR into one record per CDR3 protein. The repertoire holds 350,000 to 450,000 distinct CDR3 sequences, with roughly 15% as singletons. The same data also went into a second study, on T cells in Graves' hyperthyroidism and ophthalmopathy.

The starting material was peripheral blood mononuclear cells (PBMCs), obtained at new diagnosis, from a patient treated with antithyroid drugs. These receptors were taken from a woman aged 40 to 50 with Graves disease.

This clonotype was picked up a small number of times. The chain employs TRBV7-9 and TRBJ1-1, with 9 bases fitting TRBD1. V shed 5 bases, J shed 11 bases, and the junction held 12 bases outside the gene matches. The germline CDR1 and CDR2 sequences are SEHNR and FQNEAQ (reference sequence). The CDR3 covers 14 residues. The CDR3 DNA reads TGTGCCAGCAGCCCACAACGGGACAGGGAGGTCGCTTTCTTT. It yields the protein CASSPQRDREVAFF. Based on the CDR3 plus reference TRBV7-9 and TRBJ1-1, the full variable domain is DTGVSQNPRHKITKRGQNVTFRCDPISEHNRLYWYRQTLGQGPEFLTYFQNEAQLEKSRLLSDRFSAERPKGSFSTLEIQRTEQGDSAMYLCASSPQRDREVAFFGQGTRLTVV.

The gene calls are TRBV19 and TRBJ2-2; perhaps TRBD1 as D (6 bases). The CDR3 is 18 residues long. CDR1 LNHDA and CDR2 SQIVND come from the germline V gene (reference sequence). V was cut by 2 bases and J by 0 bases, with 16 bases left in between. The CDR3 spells CASSIYPIGGANTGELFF. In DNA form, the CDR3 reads TGTGCCAGTAGTATATACCCCATTGGGGGCGCGAACACCGGGGAGCTGTTTTTT.

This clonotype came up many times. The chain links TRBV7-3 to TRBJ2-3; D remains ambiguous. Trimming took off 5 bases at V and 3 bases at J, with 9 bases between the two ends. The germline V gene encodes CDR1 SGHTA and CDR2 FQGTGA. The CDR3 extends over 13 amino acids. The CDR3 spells CASSLLWTDTQYF. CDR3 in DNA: TGTGCCAGCAGCCTCCTATGGACAGATACGCAGTATTTT.

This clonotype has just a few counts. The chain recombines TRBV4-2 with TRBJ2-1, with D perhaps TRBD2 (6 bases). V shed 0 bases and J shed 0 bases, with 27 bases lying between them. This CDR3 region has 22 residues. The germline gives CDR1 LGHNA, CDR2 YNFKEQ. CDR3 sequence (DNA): TGTGCCAGCAGCCAAGATCGATACATAGCGGCGGAGGGTCTTTCCTCCTACAATGAGCAGTTCTTC. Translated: CASSQDRYIAAEGLSSYNEQFF.

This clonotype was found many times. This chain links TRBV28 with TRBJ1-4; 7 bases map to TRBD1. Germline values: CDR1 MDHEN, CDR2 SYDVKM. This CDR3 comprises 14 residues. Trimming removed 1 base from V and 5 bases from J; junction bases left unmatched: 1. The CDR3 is CASSLLQGNEKLFF. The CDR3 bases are TGTGCCAGCAGTTTATTACAGGGGAATGAAAAACTGTTTTTT.

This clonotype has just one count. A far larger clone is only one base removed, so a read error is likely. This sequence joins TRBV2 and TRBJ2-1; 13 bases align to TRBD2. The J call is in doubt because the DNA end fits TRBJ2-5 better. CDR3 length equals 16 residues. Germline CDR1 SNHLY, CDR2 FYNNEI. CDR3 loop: CTSRAGTSGVQETQYF. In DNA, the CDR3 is TGTACCAGCAGGGCCGGGACTAGCGGGGTCCAAGAGACCCAGTACTTC.

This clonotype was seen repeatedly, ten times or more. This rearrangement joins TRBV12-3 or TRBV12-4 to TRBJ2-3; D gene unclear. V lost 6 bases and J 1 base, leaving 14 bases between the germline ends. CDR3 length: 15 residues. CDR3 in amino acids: CASSPAPGGTDTQYF. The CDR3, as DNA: TGTGCCAGCAGCCCGGCCCCGGGTGGCACAGATACGCAGTATTTT.

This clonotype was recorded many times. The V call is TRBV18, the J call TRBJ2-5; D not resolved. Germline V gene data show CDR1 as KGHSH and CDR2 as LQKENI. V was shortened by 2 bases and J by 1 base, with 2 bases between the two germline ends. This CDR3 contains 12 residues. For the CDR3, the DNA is TGTGCCAGCTCACCAATCCAAGAGACCCAGTACTTC. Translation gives CASSPIQETQYF.

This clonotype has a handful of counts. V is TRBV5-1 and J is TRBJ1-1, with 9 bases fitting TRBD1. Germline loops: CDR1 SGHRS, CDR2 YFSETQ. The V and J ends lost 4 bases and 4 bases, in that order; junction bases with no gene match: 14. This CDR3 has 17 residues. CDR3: CASSREGGQGRFTEAFF. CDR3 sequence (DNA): TGCGCCAGCAGCCGCGAAGGGGGACAGGGCAGGTTCACTGAAGCTTTCTTT.

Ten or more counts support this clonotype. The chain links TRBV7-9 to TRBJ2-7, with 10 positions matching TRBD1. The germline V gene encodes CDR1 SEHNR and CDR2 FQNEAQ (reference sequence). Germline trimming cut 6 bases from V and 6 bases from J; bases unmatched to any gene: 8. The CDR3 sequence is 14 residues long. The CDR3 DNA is TGTGCCAGCAGAAAACCGGGACAGGGGAGCGAGCAGTACTTC. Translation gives CASRKPGQGSEQYF.

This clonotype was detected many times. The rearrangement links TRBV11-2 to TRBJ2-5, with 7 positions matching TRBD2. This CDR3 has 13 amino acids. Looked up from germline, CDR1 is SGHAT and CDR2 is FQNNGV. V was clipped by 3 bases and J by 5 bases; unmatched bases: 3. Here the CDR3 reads CASSLWGGETQYF. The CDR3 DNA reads TGTGCCAGCAGCTTGTGGGGAGGGGAGACCCAGTACTTC.